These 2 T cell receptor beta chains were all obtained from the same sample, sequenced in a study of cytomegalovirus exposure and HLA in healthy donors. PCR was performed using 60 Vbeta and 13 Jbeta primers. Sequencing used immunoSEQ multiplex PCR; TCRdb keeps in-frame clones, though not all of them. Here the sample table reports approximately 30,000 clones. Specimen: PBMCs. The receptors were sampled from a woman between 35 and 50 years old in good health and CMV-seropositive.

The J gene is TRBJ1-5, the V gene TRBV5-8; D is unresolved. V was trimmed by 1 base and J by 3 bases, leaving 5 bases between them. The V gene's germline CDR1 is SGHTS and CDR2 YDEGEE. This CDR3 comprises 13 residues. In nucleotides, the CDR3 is TGTGCCAGCAGCTTGTACAACAATCAGCCCCAGCATTTT. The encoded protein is CASSLYNNQPQHF.

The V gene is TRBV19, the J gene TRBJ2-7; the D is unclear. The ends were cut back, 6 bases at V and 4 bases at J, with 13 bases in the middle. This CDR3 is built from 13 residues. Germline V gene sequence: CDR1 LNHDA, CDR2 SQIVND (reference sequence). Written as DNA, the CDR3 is TGTGCCAGTAGCCGACTCCTTTTTTACGAGCAGTACTTC. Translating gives CASSRLLFYEQYF.